This T cell receptor beta chain appears in the sequencing data of a study of CD8+CD57+ T cells in acquired aplastic anemia. Broader study findings: No significant patient-versus-control difference appeared in CD8+ Simpson's diversity. Some 31 sequences, all CD8+ CDR3, were shared between patients and controls.

According to the study, genomic DNA was the template for TCR beta VDJ and CDR3 profiling. TCRdb ran MiXCR on the reads and lists one entry per CDR3 protein. The sample yields around 180,000 distinct CDR3 sequences, 55% to 75% seen once. Details on this clonotype: Its antigen is undetermined.

V dropped 3 bases and J dropped 10; count of bases not matched to a gene: 6. CDR1 is SNHLY and CDR2 is FYNNEI in the germline V gene. The CDR3 totals 14 residues. This receptor was taken from a human donor in good health. Sequencing was carried out using sorted CD4+, CD8+, or CD8+CD57+ T cells (not recorded which) from PBMCs. The J gene is TRBJ1-1, the V gene TRBV2, with 12 bases fitting TRBD1. This chain's CDR3 is CASSEAGTGGRAFF. CDR3 nucleotide sequence: TGTGCCAGCAGTGAGGCCGGGACAGGGGGCCGAGCTTTCTTT.